The 31 T cell receptor beta chains given below trace back to one sample, sequenced in a study of identical twins. MiXCR was run by TCRdb on the 5' RACE reads, yielding one entry per CDR3 protein. The data show a few hundred thousand distinct CDR3 sequences, approximately 17% seen once. The sample consisted of naive T cells sorted from blood. The receptors stem from a man aged 45 to 65 in good health.

V gene TRBV20-1 combines with J gene TRBJ2-1, with 10 nucleotides matching TRBD2. CDR3 length equals 18 residues. CDR1 and CDR2 from the germline V gene are DFQATT and SNEGSKA (reference sequence). Losses at the gene ends were 6 bases for V and 0 bases for J; bases not matched to a gene: 14. The DNA of the CDR3 is TGCAGTGCCTTAAGCGGACTAGCGGTTCTAGGCTCCTACAATGAGCAGTTCTTC. This sequence encodes CSALSGLAVLGSYNEQFF.

Only a few counts were recorded for this clonotype. V is TRBV12-3 or TRBV12-4 and J is TRBJ1-4; D gene ambiguous. V lost 5 bases and J lost 6, with 16 bases in between. The CDR3 length is 15 residues. The CDR3 coding sequence is TGTGCCAGCAGTATCGGATGGGGAGTCGATGAAAAACTGTTTTTT. Protein: CASSIGWGVDEKLFF.

This clonotype has a count of ten or more. The rearrangement joins TRBV28 to TRBJ2-7; TRBD2 might be the D (5 bases). Germline CDR1 MDHEN, CDR2 SYDVKM. The ends were cut back, 10 bases at V and 3 bases at J, with 16 bases in the middle. This CDR3 has 13 amino acids. CDR3 bases: TGTGCCACCAAAACCGGGATTCTCTACGAGCAGTACTTC. Translation: CATKTGILYEQYF.

The J gene is TRBJ2-1, the V gene TRBV27; 7 nucleotides agree with TRBD2. Germline trimming cut 5 bases from V and 8 bases from J; bases unmatched to any gene: 6. This CDR3 has 13 amino acids. Looked up from germline, CDR1 is MNHEY and CDR2 is SMNVEV (reference sequence). CDR3 residues: CASSTGTTDEQFF. CDR3 bases: TGTGCCAGCAGTACGGGGACTACGGATGAGCAGTTCTTC.

This rearrangement joins TRBV29-1 to TRBJ2-5; D gene unclear. Germline V lookup: CDR1 SQVTM, CDR2 ANQGSEA. The ends were cut back, 7 bases at V and 0 bases at J, with 9 bases in the middle. The CDR3 spans 12 residues. Here the CDR3 DNA reads TGCAGCGCCCGAACGTACCAAGAGACCCAGTACTTC. This encodes CSARTYQETQYF.

This clonotype occurred many times. The chain's CDR3 is CASSPDIPQGQYF. The CDR3 DNA reads as TGTGCCAGCAGCCCGGACATTCCCCAGGGGCAGTACTTC. V and J are TRBV7-2 and TRBJ2-7; D is perhaps TRBD1 (5 bases). The length of the CDR3 is 13 residues. The germline V gene encodes CDR1 SGHTA and CDR2 FQGNSA. V was cut by 5 bases and J by 9 bases, with 17 bases left in between.

The V call is TRBV7-2, the J call TRBJ2-1, with D perhaps TRBD1 (6 bases). Germline V gene data show CDR1 as SGHTA and CDR2 as FQGNSA. CDR3 length equals 15 residues. Trimming shortened V by 1 base and J by 5 bases, and 12 bases separated the two germline ends. CDR3 sequence (DNA): TGTGCCAGCAGCTTAGGTTCAGGACAGAACAATGAGCAGTTCTTC. Translating gives CASSLGSGQNNEQFF.

Of note for this clonotype: A much larger clonotype is one base distant, so this may be a read error. The genes are TRBV12-3 or TRBV12-4 and TRBJ2-7, with a tentative D call TRBD2 (6 bases). The CDR3 extends over 15 amino acids. DNA of the CDR3: TGTGCCAGCAGTTTAGGAGCGGGCGGATCCTACGCGCAGTACTTC. It specifies CASSLGAGGSYAQYF.

At least ten counts were recorded for this clonotype. The chain recombines TRBV7-6 with TRBJ2-7; TRBD2 agrees at 7 bases. This CDR3 contains 14 residues. Germline loops: CDR1 SGHVS, CDR2 FNYEAQ. After removal of 1 base from V and 5 bases from J, the junction contained 5 bases not matched to a gene. The chain's CDR3 is CASSLVAGRDEQYF. The DNA for the CDR3 is TGTGCCAGCAGCTTAGTAGCGGGTAGGGACGAGCAGTACTTC.

The chain combines TRBV28 with TRBJ2-4, with D perhaps TRBD2 (5 bases). Germline CDR1 is MDHEN and CDR2 is SYDVKM. This CDR3 comprises 14 residues. Trimming shortened V by 3 bases and J by 1 base, and 7 bases separated the two germline ends. CDR3 amino acids: CASSFPGAKNIQYF. The CDR3, as DNA: TGTGCCAGCAGTTTCCCGGGGGCCAAAAACATTCAGTACTTC. Together with reference TRBV28 and TRBJ2-4, the CDR3 gives the full variable domain: DVKVTQSSRYLVKRTGEKVFLECVQDMDHENMFWYRQDPGLGLRLIYFSYDVKMKEKGDIPEGYSVSREKKERFSLILESASTNQTSMYLCASSFPGAKNIQYFGAGTRLSVL.

This chain's CDR3 is CASSLYQLAGGPLQETQYF. The CDR3 DNA reads as TGCGCCAGCAGCTTATACCAACTAGCGGGGGGCCCCCTCCAAGAGACCCAGTACTTC. The gene calls are TRBV5-1 and TRBJ2-5; TRBD2 matches 12 bases. This CDR3 contains 19 residues. The J segment lost 1 base and the V segment lost 2 bases, leaving 12 bases of the junction unmatched. Germline V gene lookup returns CDR1 SGHRS and CDR2 YFSETQ.

J is TRBJ2-7 and V is TRBV29-1, with TRBD1 as a possible D gene (5 bases). CDR1 is SQVTM and CDR2 is ANQGSEA in the germline V gene. The CDR3 contains 12 residues. V lost 6 bases and J 6 bases, leaving 15 bases between the germline ends. For the CDR3, the DNA is TGCAGCGTACTAAAACAGGATCGCGAGCAGTACTTC. Its translation is CSVLKQDREQYF.

V and J are TRBV7-3 and TRBJ2-1, with 7 nucleotides matching TRBD2. There are 18 residues in the CDR3. The V gene's germline CDR1 is SGHTA and CDR2 FQGTGA. Losses at the gene ends were 2 bases for V and 0 bases for J; bases not matched to a gene: 10. The DNA of the CDR3 is TGTGCCAGCAGCTTATTGAGGGAGGGCAGGAGCTCCTACAATGAGCAGTTCTTC. This gives the protein CASSLLREGRSSYNEQFF. The full variable domain, completed using reference TRBV7-3 and TRBJ2-1, is GAGVSQTPSNKVTEKGKYVELRCDPISGHTALYWYRQSLGQGPEFLIYFQGTGAADDSGLPNDRFFAVRPEGSVSTLKIQRTERGDSAVYLCASSLLREGRSSYNEQFFGPGTRLTVL.

J is TRBJ2-7 and V is TRBV4-2; D ambiguous. The germline CDR1 and CDR2 sequences are LGHNA and YNFKEQ. With 0 bases removed from V and 1 base from J, the gap between germline ends came to 7 bases. This CDR3 has 14 amino acids. CDR3 sequence reads: CASSQDEGSYEQYF. The CDR3 coding sequence is TGTGCCAGCAGCCAAGACGAAGGGTCCTACGAGCAGTACTTC.

This clonotype was observed at least ten times. The chain uses TRBV29-1 and TRBJ2-7, with 7 bases fitting TRBD1. Looked up from germline, CDR1 is SQVTM and CDR2 is ANQGSEA. After removal of 6 bases from V and 2 bases from J, the junction contained 7 bases not matched to a gene. The CDR3 length is 13 residues. As DNA, the CDR3 is TGCAGCGTAGGGGGACAGCGAACCTACGAGCAGTACTTC. Its protein is CSVGGQRTYEQYF.

The sample holds many counts of this clonotype. The chain recombines TRBV9 with TRBJ1-1; possible D gene TRBD1, 6 bases. V was shortened by 4 bases and J by 4 bases, with 11 bases between the two germline ends. The CDR3 loop spans 13 amino acids. CDR1 SGDLS and CDR2 YYNGEE come from the germline V gene. CDR3: CASSTPGATEAFF. CDR3 coding DNA: TGTGCCAGCAGCACCCCAGGGGCCACTGAAGCTTTCTTT. Using reference TRBV9 and TRBJ1-1 for the parts outside the CDR3, the full variable domain is DSGVTQTPKHLITATGQRVTLRCSPRSGDLSVYWYQQSLDQGLQFLIQYYNGEERAKGNILERFSAQQFPDLHSELNLSSLELGDSALYFCASSTPGATEAFFGQGTRLTVV.

The chain is built from TRBV15 and TRBJ2-6; the D gene is possibly TRBD1 (5 bases). The germline CDR1 and CDR2 sequences are LNHNV and YYDKDF (reference sequence). The CDR3 runs to 14 residues. Trimming cost V 3 bases and J 8 bases, with 11 bases left between them. The CDR3 sequence: CATSRDMGSNVLTF. The CDR3 DNA is TGTGCCACCAGCAGGGACATGGGCTCCAACGTCCTGACTTTC.

The chain links TRBV6-6 to TRBJ2-3; D not resolved. The CDR3 extends over 13 amino acids. The V end was cut by 8 bases, the J end by 4 bases, with 13 bases between. CDR1 MNHNY and CDR2 SVGAGI come from the germline V gene (reference sequence). The CDR3 sequence: CASRAKGSDTQYF. The CDR3 nucleotides are TGTGCCAGCCGCGCTAAGGGTTCAGATACGCAGTATTTT.

This clonotype was seen only a few times. This chain joins TRBV5-5 and TRBJ1-4; tentatively, D is TRBD1 (5 bases). The CDR3 loop spans 16 amino acids. From germline, CDR1 is SGHKS and CDR2 YYEKEE (reference sequence). V lost 2 bases and J 5 bases, leaving 16 bases between the germline ends. The CDR3 bases are TGTGCCAGCAGCTTAGCCCGACAGCTCCAGAATGAAAAACTGTTTTTT. Translating it yields CASSLARQLQNEKLFF.

The rearrangement links TRBV6-1 to TRBJ1-4; no reliable D call. V was trimmed by 4 bases and J by 0 bases, leaving 9 bases between them. CDR1 is MNHNS and CDR2 is SASEGT in the germline V gene. CDR3 length: 15 residues. The CDR3 nucleotides are TGTGCCAGCAGTGGGGAGACCACAACTAATGAAAAACTGTTTTTT. Translating gives CASSGETTTNEKLFF.

This clonotype showed up just a few times. The gene calls are TRBV6-5 and TRBJ2-7, with a tentative D call TRBD2 (6 bases). CDR3 size: 17 residues. Germline V CDR1 and CDR2: MNHEY, SVGAGI. Deletions cut 4 bases from V and 0 bases from J, with 19 bases between. DNA of the CDR3: TGTGCCAGCAGTTCGGGGGTGTTCAGCTTAAGCTCCTACGAGCAGTACTTC. As protein: CASSSGVFSLSSYEQYF.

This clonotype was detected many times. The chain uses TRBV24-1 and TRBJ2-1, with TRBD1 identical over 7 bases. Losses at the gene ends were 9 bases for V and 4 bases for J; bases not matched to a gene: 11. This CDR3 spans 15 amino acids. Germline lookup yields CDR1 KGHDR and CDR2 SFDVKD. The CDR3 protein is CATGRQGKWYNEQFF. DNA for the CDR3: TGTGCCACCGGGCGACAGGGAAAATGGTACAATGAGCAGTTCTTC.

This clonotype was counted a few times. The CDR3 loop is CASSDQGAEQFF. The CDR3, as DNA: TGTGCCAGCAGCGATCAGGGGGCCGAGCAGTTCTTC. The genes are TRBV9 and TRBJ2-1; 8 bases match TRBD1. Per germline, CDR1 SGDLS and CDR2 YYNGEE. After removal of 3 bases from V and 10 bases from J, the junction contained 3 bases not matched to a gene. CDR3 size: 12 residues.

At least ten counts were recorded for this clonotype. V gene TRBV30 combines with J gene TRBJ2-4; a weak D match, TRBD2 (6 bases). Trimming shortened V by 4 bases and J by 2 bases, and 21 bases separated the two germline ends. Germline CDR1 reads GTSNPN; CDR2 reads SVGIG (reference sequence). CDR3 length: 17 residues. CDR3: CAWTPSWGVGTKNIQYF. The DNA for the CDR3 is TGTGCCTGGACGCCCAGCTGGGGGGTCGGGACCAAAAACATTCAGTACTTC.

V and J are TRBV20-1 and TRBJ2-1; D is unclear. The germline V gene has CDR1 DFQATT and CDR2 SNEGSKA (reference sequence). Trimming stripped 2 bases from V and 6 bases from J, with 2 bases between. The CDR3 spans 10 residues. In nucleotides, the CDR3 is TGCAGTGCTAGATTCAATGAGCAGTTCTTC. Its protein product is CSARFNEQFF.

This clonotype was observed many times. The gene calls are TRBV19 and TRBJ1-5; maybe TRBD1 (5 bases). Looked up from germline, CDR1 is LNHDA and CDR2 is SQIVND (reference sequence). The CDR3 contains 18 residues. Trimming left V 1 base short and J 0 bases short, with 16 bases between. Here the CDR3 DNA reads TGTGCCAGTAGTATAGTCCCCTCGACAGTGTATAGCAATCAGCCCCAGCATTTT. As protein: CASSIVPSTVYSNQPQHF.

The gene calls are TRBV20-1 and TRBJ2-7; D is unresolved. Germline V gene lookup returns CDR1 DFQATT and CDR2 SNEGSKA (reference sequence). The CDR3 spans 13 residues. CDR3 nucleotides: TGCAGCGTCACACCCACCGAGATCTACGAGCAGTACTTC. It encodes CSVTPTEIYEQYF.

This clonotype has at least ten counts. V and J are TRBV20-1 and TRBJ2-1; D gene unclear. The CDR3 sequence is 17 residues long. Trimming pared 3 bases from V and 0 bases from J, leaving 18 bases between. Germline V lookup: CDR1 DFQATT, CDR2 SNEGSKA (reference sequence). CDR3 region: CSASTIWDILSYNEQFF. CDR3 DNA: TGCAGTGCTAGCACCATTTGGGATATCCTCTCCTACAATGAGCAGTTCTTC.

The rearrangement joins TRBV5-1 to TRBJ1-5; 9 bases agree with TRBD1. This CDR3 is built from 13 residues. V was pared by 4 bases and J by 9 bases, with 5 bases of the junction left unmatched. CDR1 SGHRS and CDR2 YFSETQ come from the germline V gene. CDR3 in DNA: TGCGCCAGCAGCCGGGACAGGGAAGGGCCCCAGCATTTT. This codes for CASSRDREGPQHF.

The J gene is TRBJ1-5, the V gene TRBV21-1; TRBD1 is taken as the D call from the table, unchecked against the DNA. TRBV21-1 is labeled a pseudogene. This CDR3 comprises 16 residues. The CDR3 DNA follows: TGTGCCAGCAGCAGAGGGACAGGGCGCCTGAATCAGCCCCAGCATTTT. It specifies CASSRGTGRLNQPQHF.

This clonotype was counted many times. This chain uses TRBV10-3 with TRBJ2-1; the D gene is possibly TRBD2 (6 bases). The V gene's germline CDR1 is ENHRY and CDR2 SYGVKD. Trimming took 3 bases from V and 7 from J, leaving 19 bases between them. The CDR3 contains 16 residues. CDR3 sequence reads: CAISEHRDSQGNEQFF. The DNA of the CDR3 is TGTGCCATCAGTGAACACCGGGACTCCCAGGGAAATGAGCAGTTCTTC.